The next 32 T cell receptor beta chains were all read from a single sample in a study of human thymus T cells. Corrective heart surgery yielded the resections from which the thymus tissue came. The assay was immunoSEQ multiplex PCR, and TCRdb's table has in-frame clones only and misses some. The sample has under 150,000 clones; around 94% are singletons. Sequencing was carried out using thymus tissue. The source of these receptors is a boy in the first two years of life with a congenital heart defect but otherwise immunologically healthy.

The V gene is TRBV18, the J gene TRBJ2-6; 7 bases fit TRBD1. The junction had 5 bases not matched to a gene; V was cut back by 6 bases and J by 0 bases. The CDR3 has 16 amino acids. Germline assignment: CDR1 KGHSH and CDR2 LQKENI. The CDR3 protein is CASSGQKGSGANVLTF. In nucleotides, the CDR3 is TGTGCCAGCTCGGGACAGAAGGGCTCTGGGGCCAACGTCCTGACTTTC.

The rearrangement links TRBV1 to TRBJ2-1; no DNA check was done on the table's D call, TRBD2. TRBV1 is recorded as a pseudogene. This CDR3 contains 13 residues. The CDR3 loop is CTSRPSGGHEQFF. CDR3 bases: TGCACCAGCAGGCCTAGCGGGGGCCATGAGCAGTTCTTC.

The chain carries TRBV28 and TRBJ2-3, with 7 positions matching TRBD2. The CDR3 runs 12 residues. The germline V gene encodes CDR1 MDHEN and CDR2 SYDVKM. Trimming removed 9 bases from V and 5 bases from J; junction bases left unmatched: 5. The chain's CDR3 is CASEPGGDTQYF. CDR3 nucleotides: TGTGCCAGTGAACCGGGGGGAGATACGCAGTATTTT.

The chain combines TRBV13 with TRBJ1-3, with D perhaps matching TRBD1 (5 bases). Between the trimmed V and J ends, which lost 5 bases and 4 bases, there was a span of 18 bases. CDR3 size: 16 residues. CDR1 is PRHDT, CDR2 FYEKMQ, per germline (reference sequence). The CDR3 sequence is CASSLRAGGRGNTIYF. The CDR3 DNA reads TGTGCCAGCAGCCTAAGAGCTGGGGGTCGCGGAAACACCATATATTTT. The full variable domain, in which reference TRBV13 and TRBJ1-3 provide the parts outside the CDR3, is AAGVIQSPRHLIKEKRETATLKCYPIPRHDTVYWYQQGPGQDPQFLISFYEKMQSDKGSIPDRFSAQQFSDYHSELNMSSLELGDSALYFCASSLRAGGRGNTIYFGEGSWLTVV.

This clone was found once. The chain combines TRBV9 with TRBJ1-3; D may be TRBD1 (6 bases). Per germline, CDR1 SGDLS and CDR2 YYNGEE. There are 15 residues in the CDR3. Between the trimmed V and J ends, which lost 0 bases and 2 bases, there was a span of 9 bases. CDR3 amino acids: CASSVDGTPGNTIYF. Written as DNA, the CDR3 is TGTGCCAGCAGCGTAGATGGGACACCTGGAAACACCATATATTTT. Complete variable domain (other parts from reference TRBV9 and TRBJ1-3): DSGVTQTPKHLITATGQRVTLRCSPRSGDLSVYWYQQSLDQGLQFLIQYYNGEERAKGNILERFSAQQFPDLHSELNLSSLELGDSALYFCASSVDGTPGNTIYFGEGSWLTVV.

This sequence joins TRBV5-1 and TRBJ2-7; tentative D call: TRBD2 (6 bases). Per germline, CDR1 SGHRS and CDR2 YFSETQ. V was cut by 0 bases and J by 4 bases, with 14 bases left in between. The CDR3 is 15 residues long. The CDR3 nucleotides are TGCGCCAGCAGCTTGGGGGGGGTCCCCCCATACGAGCAGTACTTC. Protein product: CASSLGGVPPYEQYF.

This clone has only one observation. CDR3 nucleotide sequence: TGTGCCAGCAGCCGAAACAGGATAGAGACCCAGTACTTC. Protein: CASSRNRIETQYF. The rearrangement uses TRBV14 and TRBJ2-5; D possibly corresponds to TRBD1 (5 bases). The germline V and J ends were trimmed by 4 bases and 4 bases, with 10 bases remaining between them. CDR3 size: 13 residues. The V gene's germline CDR1 is SGHDN and CDR2 FVKESK.

A single count supports this clone. Other DNA variants within this sample encode the same CDR3. V is TRBV28 and J is TRBJ2-7, with a weak D call TRBD1 (6 bases). CDR3 length equals 12 residues. Germline loops: CDR1 MDHEN, CDR2 SYDVKM. V lost 5 bases and J 2 bases, leaving 7 bases between the germline ends. CDR3 DNA sequence: TGTGCCAGCAGTGGGACAACCTACGAGCAGTACTTC. Encoded protein: CASSGTTYEQYF.

This chain links TRBV4-3 with TRBJ1-2; 7 positions match TRBD1. Germline lookup yields CDR1 LGHNA and CDR2 YSLEER. The CDR3 totals 15 residues. With V trimmed by 0 bases and J by 5 bases, 6 bases remained unmatched. The CDR3 DNA follows: TGCGCCAGCAGCCAAGATCGGGGCAGGGGGTATGGCTACACCTTC. Translating gives CASSQDRGRGYGYTF.

This rearrangement joins TRBV2 to TRBJ2-7; either TRBD1 or TRBD2 may fit D (5 bases each). CDR3 length: 14 residues. Germline V gene sequence: CDR1 SNHLY, CDR2 FYNNEI. The V gene lost 6 bases and the J gene lost 2 bases, with 14 bases spanning the gap. CDR3 sequence (DNA): TGTGCCAGCAGGGCACCGGGGCCACCCTACGAGCAGTACTTC. Translating gives CASRAPGPPYEQYF. The variable domain in full, with the rest retrieved from reference TRBV2 and TRBJ2-7, is EPEVTQTPSHQVTQMGQEVILRCVPISNHLYFYWYRQILGQKVEFLVSFYNNEISEKSEIFDDQFSVERPDGSNFTLKIRSTKLEDSAMYFCASRAPGPPYEQYFGPGTRLTVT.

The chain has TRBV5-1 and TRBJ1-1, with D perhaps matching TRBD1 (6 bases). Trimming took off 1 base at V and 4 bases at J, with 11 bases between the two ends. CDR1 and CDR2 (germline): SGHRS, YFSETQ. This CDR3 is built from 14 residues. The CDR3 DNA is TGCGCCAGCAGCTTGAGGGGGGGAAGCACTGAAGCTTTCTTT. This translates into CASSLRGGSTEAFF. The whole variable domain, filled in from reference TRBV5-1 and TRBJ1-1, reads KAGVTQTPRYLIKTRGQQVTLSCSPISGHRSVSWYQQTPGQGLQFLFEYFSETQRNKGNFPGRFSGRQFSNSRSEMNVSTLELGDSALYLCASSLRGGSTEAFFGQGTRLTVV.

This chain joins TRBV9 and TRBJ2-7; tentatively, D is TRBD1 or TRBD2 (6 bases each). Germline CDR1 is SGDLS and CDR2 is YYNGEE. This CDR3 comprises 18 residues. The V end was cut by 0 bases, the J end by 6 bases, with 25 bases between. The CDR3 here is CASSVESEGTGALIEQYF. CDR3 coding DNA: TGTGCCAGCAGCGTAGAATCGGAGGGGACGGGGGCCTTGATCGAGCAGTACTTC.

The V call is TRBV2, the J call TRBJ1-1; no clear D gene. V was trimmed by 7 bases and J by 1 base, leaving 13 bases between them. The germline V gene has CDR1 SNHLY and CDR2 FYNNEI. The CDR3 consists of 14 residues. This chain's CDR3 is CASNTGPQNTEAFF. The CDR3 DNA reads TGTGCCAGCAACACGGGTCCCCAGAACACTGAAGCTTTCTTT.

J is TRBJ2-7 and V is TRBV10-1, with D tentatively TRBD1 (5 bases). Germline loops: CDR1 WNHNN, CDR2 SYGVQD (reference sequence). This CDR3 region has 12 residues. Between the trimmed V and J ends, which lost 5 bases and 6 bases, there was a span of 11 bases. The CDR3 bases are TGCGCCAGCAGTAGGGGTTTCGGCGAGCAGTACTTC. Translated, it gives CASSRGFGEQYF.

The chain joins TRBV7-9 to TRBJ1-2; no definite D call. CDR3 length: 14 amino acids. CDR1 and CDR2 from the germline V gene are SEHNR and FQNEAQ (reference sequence). With 2 bases removed from V and 4 bases from J, the gap between germline ends came to 11 bases. This chain's CDR3 is CASSLISVSYGYTF. The CDR3 DNA sequence: TGTGCCAGCAGCTTAATTTCGGTGAGCTATGGCTACACCTTC.

In its sample, this clone was seen once. The rearrangement links TRBV27 to TRBJ2-3, with 8 bases fitting TRBD2. The J segment lost 0 bases and the V segment lost 6 bases, leaving 17 bases of the junction unmatched. This CDR3 is 19 amino acids long. The V gene's germline CDR1 is MNHEY and CDR2 SMNVEV (reference sequence). CDR3 region: CASRPFGQRGITSTDTQYF. For the CDR3, the DNA is TGTGCCAGCAGGCCGTTTGGTCAGCGGGGGATCACTAGCACAGATACGCAGTATTTT.

The V call is TRBV7-8, the J call TRBJ1-5, with a tentative D call TRBD1 (5 bases). V lost 0 bases and J lost 0, with 9 bases in between. The CDR3 is 16 amino acids. Germline V gene data show CDR1 as SGHVS and CDR2 as FQNEAQ. Written as DNA, the CDR3 is TGTGCCAGCAGCTTAGCAGGGGAGAATAGCAATCAGCCCCAGCATTTT. Encoded protein: CASSLAGENSNQPQHF. The full variable domain, in which reference TRBV7-8 and TRBJ1-5 provide the parts outside the CDR3, is GAGVSQSPRYKVAKRGQDVALRCDPISGHVSLFWYQQALGQGPEFLTYFQNEAQLDKSGLPSDRFFAERPEGSVSTLKIQRTQQEDSAVYLCASSLAGENSNQPQHFGDGTRLSIL.

The CDR3, as DNA: TGTGCCAGCAGACTAGGGACCATGGTTCTGGGGGCTGGAAACACCATATATTTT. Amino acids: CASRLGTMVLGAGNTIYF. The chain couples TRBV28 to TRBJ1-3, with D possibly being TRBD1 (5 bases). Germline values: CDR1 MDHEN, CDR2 SYDVKM. Trimming stripped 6 bases from V and 2 bases from J, with 23 bases between. CDR3 size: 18 residues. Variable domain in full (rest from reference TRBV28 and TRBJ1-3): DVKVTQSSRYLVKRTGEKVFLECVQDMDHENMFWYRQDPGLGLRLIYFSYDVKMKEKGDIPEGYSVSREKKERFSLILESASTNQTSMYLCASRLGTMVLGAGNTIYFGEGSWLTVV.

V gene TRBV9 combines with J gene TRBJ1-1, with D possibly matching TRBD1 (5 bases). The germline V and J ends were trimmed by 2 bases and 8 bases, with 16 bases remaining between them. The CDR3 spans 14 residues. Germline V gene lookup returns CDR1 SGDLS and CDR2 YYNGEE. The CDR3 sequence is CASSVGTQVNEAFF. The CDR3 DNA reads as TGTGCCAGCAGCGTTGGGACTCAGGTCAACGAAGCTTTCTTT. The complete variable domain, with remaining parts taken from reference TRBV9 and TRBJ1-1, reads DSGVTQTPKHLITATGQRVTLRCSPRSGDLSVYWYQQSLDQGLQFLIQYYNGEERAKGNILERFSAQQFPDLHSELNLSSLELGDSALYFCASSVGTQVNEAFFGQGTRLTVV.

This chain connects TRBV4-3 to TRBJ1-1; maybe TRBD1 (5 bases). Trimming took 0 bases from V and 5 from J, leaving 10 bases between them. CDR3 length equals 14 residues. Germline V CDR1 and CDR2: LGHNA, YSLEER. The CDR3 region has the DNA TGCGCCAGCAGCCAAGATCGGGGGAGGACTGAAGCTTTCTTT. Translated: CASSQDRGRTEAFF.

V and J are TRBV7-9 and TRBJ1-1; 11 nucleotides align to TRBD1. V dropped 3 bases and J dropped 3; count of bases not matched to a gene: 6. CDR1 SEHNR and CDR2 FQNEAQ come from the germline V gene (reference sequence). This CDR3 is built from 16 residues. The CDR3 loop is CASSFGTGGRDTEAFF. The CDR3 bases are TGTGCCAGCAGCTTTGGGACAGGGGGGCGAGACACTGAAGCTTTCTTT.

This chain uses TRBV7-3 with TRBJ2-2; D gene unclear. The CDR3 extends over 16 amino acids. The germline gives CDR1 SGHTA, CDR2 FQGTGA. V was clipped by 5 bases and J by 0 bases, with 13 bases between them. CDR3 amino acids: CASSPTGGPNTGELFF. The CDR3 nucleotides read TGTGCCAGCAGCCCCACGGGCGGACCGAACACCGGGGAGCTGTTTTTT.

This clone was counted once. The chain couples TRBV19 to TRBJ1-5, with D possibly matching TRBD1 (5 bases). The CDR3 totals 17 residues. The V and J ends lost 5 bases and 1 base respectively, with 18 bases between them. Germline loops: CDR1 LNHDA, CDR2 SQIVND (reference sequence). The CDR3 DNA reads TGTGCCAGTAGTTCCCCCGGACACCCACGGAGCAATCAGCCCCAGCATTTT. It codes for CASSSPGHPRSNQPQHF.

The chain joins TRBV9 to TRBJ1-2; no reliable D call. Germline V gives CDR1 SGDLS, CDR2 YYNGEE. V lost 4 bases, J lost 3 bases, and 25 bases lay in between. This CDR3 has 18 amino acids. The CDR3: CASSTGREVLESYYGYTF. The CDR3 DNA reads as TGTGCCAGCAGCACTGGGAGGGAAGTCCTAGAGTCGTACTATGGCTACACCTTC.

The V call is TRBV27, the J call TRBJ1-2; TRBD1 is a possible D gene (5 bases). This CDR3 contains 14 residues. The germline CDR1 and CDR2 sequences are MNHEY and SMNVEV (reference sequence). V lost 2 bases and J 2 bases, leaving 9 bases between the germline ends. The chain's CDR3 is CASSLGDSNYGYTF. The CDR3, as DNA: TGTGCCAGCAGTTTAGGGGACTCGAACTATGGCTACACCTTC.

The CDR3 DNA is TGTGCCAGCTCTTCTGGACAGGAGAGCACAGATACGCAGTATTTT. Its translation: CASSSGQESTDTQYF. The chain employs TRBV18 and TRBJ2-3, with 7 positions matching TRBD1. Losses at the gene ends were 6 bases for V and 0 bases for J; bases not matched to a gene: 6. CDR3 length: 15 residues. CDR1 is KGHSH and CDR2 is LQKENI in the germline V gene. Full variable domain (rest looked up from reference TRBV18 and TRBJ2-3): NAGVMQNPRHLVRRRGQEARLRCSPMKGHSHVYWYRQLPEEGLKFMVYLQKENIIDESGMPKERFSAEFPKEGPSILRIQQVVRGDSAAYFCASSSGQESTDTQYFGPGTRLTVL.

V is TRBV12-5 and J is TRBJ2-3; TRBD1 aligns across 8 bases. The CDR3 is 14 residues long. V lost 3 bases to trimming and J lost 5 bases; unmatched junction nucleotides: 4. The V gene's germline CDR1 is LGHNT and CDR2 FRNRAP. The CDR3 coding sequence is TGTGCTAGTGGTTTAGGACAGGGAAGAGATACGCAGTATTTT. This gives the protein CASGLGQGRDTQYF.

CDR3 residues: CASSFRGLEEGVGETQYF. CDR3 bases: TGCGCCAGCAGCTTTAGGGGACTAGAAGAGGGTGTCGGGGAGACCCAGTACTTC. The rearrangement links TRBV5-1 to TRBJ2-5; 8 bases line up with TRBD2. This CDR3 is 18 amino acids long. The germline gives CDR1 SGHRS, CDR2 YFSETQ. V gave up 2 bases and J gave up 5 bases; unmatched junction bases: 17.

J is TRBJ2-2 and V is TRBV4-1, with no clear D. There are 15 residues in the CDR3. V lost 0 bases to trimming and J lost 6 bases, with 11 bases between them. Germline loops: CDR1 MGHRA, CDR2 YSYEKL. The CDR3 DNA reads TGCGCCAGCAGCCAAGATCGAGATCATCCCGGGGAGCTGTTTTTT. Translating it yields CASSQDRDHPGELFF.

V is TRBV28 and J is TRBJ1-2; no definite D call. CDR3 length: 17 residues. V lost 3 bases, J lost 2 bases, and 19 bases lay in between. In germline, CDR1 is MDHEN, CDR2 SYDVKM. Here the CDR3 DNA reads TGTGCCAGCAGTTTTATCCGGGCTCATCTAGCGAACTATGGCTACACCTTC. Its protein product is CASSFIRAHLANYGYTF.

This chain joins TRBV7-3 and TRBJ2-7, with a possible D match to TRBD1 (6 bases). V lost 0 bases, J lost 3 bases, and 6 bases lay in between. CDR1 and CDR2 from the germline V gene are SGHTA and FQGTGA. The CDR3 spans 13 residues. For the CDR3, the DNA is TGTGCCAGCAGCTTAACAGGGGGCTACGAGCAGTACTTC. It codes for CASSLTGGYEQYF.

This chain joins TRBV18 and TRBJ1-2; 7 bases are a match to TRBD1. Losses at the gene ends were 3 bases for V and 4 bases for J; bases not matched to a gene: 11. This CDR3 has 16 amino acids. Germline V gives CDR1 KGHSH, CDR2 LQKENI. CDR3 in DNA: TGTGCCAGCTCACCCCCCCGAGACAGGGACTCCTATGGCTACACCTTC. Translation gives CASSPPRDRDSYGYTF. Full variable domain (missing parts from reference TRBV18 and TRBJ1-2): NAGVMQNPRHLVRRRGQEARLRCSPMKGHSHVYWYRQLPEEGLKFMVYLQKENIIDESGMPKERFSAEFPKEGPSILRIQQVVRGDSAAYFCASSPPRDRDSYGYTFGSGTRLTVV.